Listed here is a single TCR beta chain. This clonotype was seen only a few times. Its antigen is still unknown. No much larger clone is present one base from it, and per-base qualities are unavailable. The data derive from a study of human T cells and chemical hapten exposure (dated by TCRdb to 2020 to 2022). Background on the whole study: For sensitization, 2% DPC in acetone was applied to a 2 cm by 2 cm area of upper inner arm skin. Patch testing was done on the upper back using Finn chambers containing 0.01% DPC, and results were scored after 6 days according to International Contact Dermatitis Research Group standards. In alopecia patients, the study followed how the peripheral blood TCR repertoire changed in vivo over primary and secondary sensitization to diphenylcyclopropenone (DPC), a hapten. Throughout the study period of 20 to 30 weeks, patients also received therapeutic DPC doses to the scalp every week. Around 30 alopecia patients provided blood for TCR sequencing at one to four time points (pre-sensitization, 2, 6 and 24 weeks). The mostly female patient cohort included alopecia areata with under or over 50% scalp involvement, alopecia totalis and alopecia universalis. Libraries were pooled for sequencing, and variation in per-sample TCR yields was attributed mainly to small differences in library volumes within the pool. Blood samples were taken from patients before sensitization (week 0) and at 2, 6 and about 24 weeks after DPC sensitization.

Receptors were amplified or captured by RACE. Instrument on record: NextSeq 500. During library preparation, unique molecular identifiers were attached to individual cDNA molecules so that TCRs could be counted quantitatively and reproducibly. Each blood RNA sample was used to sequence both TCR alpha and TCR beta chains. Per the original workflow: Samples had a median of roughly 98,000 TCRs, with a range from roughly 23,224 to 700,000. The Decombinator software suite was used to annotate the V, J and CDR3 of the TCR reads. Every sample was subsampled to the same number of TCRs (28,000) for the PS versus PT1 abundance plots. Expanded TCRs were defined as absent before sensitization and observed at least eight times at the 2-week time point. The raw public reads went through TCRdb reprocessing: fastp at Q25, MiXCR clone calling, in-frame beta chains kept. Entries that share a CDR3 protein sequence are merged under the most common genes and DNA. TCRdb's processing, not the study's, gives the V and J calls here. Recorded for this sample are around 120,000 distinct CDR3 sequences; roughly 11% of them occurred a single time. Around 3.5% of the sample comes from the top ten.

What the work shows at the level of the full study, not this receptor alone: After repeated subsampling, changes were observed in the strength of the expansion versus patch-test correlation and in the threshold at which the correlation became significant. Significantly more large CDR3 similarity clusters were formed by expanded TCRs than by pre-sensitization or healthy control sets, consistent with antigen-driven responses. The number of PT1 expanded TCRs positively correlated with patch test score, significant at thresholds 8, 16 and 32 but not 4. DPC sensitization did not change how many TCRs were above 1 in 1000 frequency, and no evidence was found of alterations in global repertoire structure. All patients had alopecia, a presumed autoimmune disease, so their immune response might differ from that of healthy individuals.

For CDR1 and CDR2, the germline V gene lists WSHSY and SAAADI. The CDR3 runs 18 residues from the cysteine to the phenylalanine. The entry retains the CDR3 DNA only, 54 bases that are in frame from base 1. Relative to germline, V is missing 4 bases and J is missing 2 bases, with 11 bases of the junction outside any gene match. Explained via the paper, the time point label denotes: patch test 1, 2 weeks after DPC sensitization. This specimen's treatment or condition label, interpreted: therapeutic diphenylcyclopropenone sensitization with weekly scalp DPC. Blood at each patch-test visit was drawn before the patch test was applied. Patients were eligible if aged 18 to 70, diagnosed with alopecia and judged suitable for DPC therapy, and pregnant patients were excluded. Total RNA was extracted from unfractionated whole blood collected in Tempus Blood RNA tubes.

The receptor chain draws on TRBV10-2 and TRBJ2-1; 10 junctional bases match TRBD2. Here the sequenced sample was whole blood, taken in connection with sensitization to the hapten diphenylcyclopropenone (DPC). The clonotype was recovered from a woman aged 40 to 55 with alopecia areata. Some clones in this sample may be carry-over from other donors' samples. The sequence in DNA is TGCGCCAGCAGTGCAGACCTAGCGGGAGAGTCCCCCTACAATGAGCAGTTCTTC. Translated, this gives CASSADLAGESPYNEQFF.